This T cell receptor (beta chain) is drawn from a study of blood T cell repertoires in COVID-19. Participants had their cohort set by participant-reported clinical history. Sequencing used immunoSEQ multiplex PCR; TCRdb keeps in-frame clones, though not all of them. The sample lists about 200,000 clones, 70% to 90% occurring once. The CDR3 loop spans 14 amino acids. Germline V gives CDR1 SEHNR, CDR2 FQNEAQ (reference sequence). Trimming cost V 2 bases and J 4 bases, with 11 bases left between them. The sequenced sample consisted of PBMCs or T cells enriched from blood (not recorded which). The rearrangement uses TRBV7-9 and TRBJ2-5, with TRBD1 as a possible D gene (5 bases). This sequence originates from a woman in her 40s with acute COVID-19. CDR3: CASSLSLGPETQYF. DNA of the CDR3: TGTGCCAGCAGCTTATCTCTGGGGCCAGAGACCCAGTACTTC.